This T cell receptor (beta chain) was captured in a study of T cells in Graves' hyperthyroidism and ophthalmopathy. V gave up 7 bases and J gave up 6 bases; unmatched junction bases: 15. The germline V gene has CDR1 DFQATT and CDR2 SNEGSKA (reference sequence). The CDR3 contains 14 residues. The investigators amplified TCR beta CDR3 regions from RNA transcripts. During a first-round RT-PCR of the TCR CDR3, the HTBI primer set was used. TCRdb used MiXCR to reprocess the multiplex PCR reads, holding one entry per CDR3 protein. The sample yields some 360,000 distinct CDR3 sequences, 15% to 20% seen once. This clonotype has just a few counts. A much larger clone differs from this one at a single base, so this may be a read error.

The clonotype was recovered from a woman between 40 and 50 years old with Graves' ophthalmopathy. The chain links TRBV20-1 to TRBJ2-7; TRBD1 aligns across 7 bases. Sequencing input: blood. CDR3 loop: CSGQGVGSGSEQYF. The CDR3 DNA reads as TGCAGTGGTCAGGGGGTAGGATCAGGGAGCGAGCAGTACTTC.